Presented here are 25 T cell receptor beta chains from one specimen sequenced in a study of control samples from healthy donors and cancer patients. TCRdb keeps only in-frame clones here, not all; method: immunoSEQ multiplex PCR. The table records about 93,000 clones, around 90% of them present only once. The sequenced material came from blood. All receptors come from a woman in her seventies in good health.

The rearrangement joins TRBV5-6 to TRBJ2-3; a possible D gene is TRBD2 (5 bases). Germline V gene sequence: CDR1 SGHDT, CDR2 YYEEEE. CDR3 size: 13 residues. V was pared by 4 bases and J by 1 base, with 7 bases between. CDR3 loop: CASSPGGTDTQYF. CDR3 nucleotide sequence: TGTGCCAGCAGCCCCGGGGGCACAGATACGCAGTATTTT.

The J gene is TRBJ2-1, the V gene TRBV3-1 (or the pseudogene TRBV3-2); D is perhaps TRBD2 (5 bases). CDR3 size: 13 residues. V lost 0 bases and J lost 7, with 7 bases in between. Germline loops: CDR1 LGHDT, CDR2 YNNKEL (reference sequence). Written as DNA, the CDR3 is TGTGCCAGCAGCCAAGATTGGAGGAATGAGCAGTTCTTC. It yields the protein CASSQDWRNEQFF.

The gene calls are TRBV7-9 and TRBJ1-1; weak D call: TRBD1 (6 bases). This CDR3 spans 13 amino acids. V was trimmed by 3 bases and J by 6 bases, leaving 11 bases between them. Germline V gives CDR1 SEHNR, CDR2 FQNEAQ (reference sequence). The CDR3 protein is CASSFSDRPEAFF. For the CDR3, the DNA is TGTGCCAGCAGCTTTTCGGACAGACCTGAAGCTTTCTTT.

This sequence joins TRBV5-1 and TRBJ2-7; the match to TRBD2 covers 10 bases. The CDR3 spans 15 residues. Germline CDR1 SGHRS, CDR2 YFSETQ. J gave up 3 bases and V 0 bases, and 3 bases lay outside the gene matches. The CDR3 region has the DNA TGCGCCAGCAGCTTGGGGACTAGCGGATACTACGAGCAGTACTTC. This translates into CASSLGTSGYYEQYF.

The rearrangement uses TRBV4-1 and TRBJ2-4; D remains unclear. This CDR3 has 18 amino acids. Germline loops: CDR1 MGHRA, CDR2 YSYEKL. Deletions cut 5 bases from V and 1 base from J, with 21 bases between. DNA for the CDR3: TGCGCCAGCAGCGAGCTATTTGGGCCAAATGGGGCCAAAAACATTCAGTACTTC. Its protein is CASSELFGPNGAKNIQYF.

This sequence joins TRBV10-1 and TRBJ1-2; weak D call: TRBD1 (5 bases). Trimming pared 9 bases from V and 2 bases from J, leaving 10 bases between. The CDR3 is 12 residues long. From germline, CDR1 is WNHNN and CDR2 SYGVQD (reference sequence). CDR3 DNA sequence: TGCGCCAGTTCACAGGAGAACTATGGCTACACCTTC. Translating it yields CASSQENYGYTF.

The chain is built from TRBV3-1 (or the pseudogene TRBV3-2) and TRBJ2-7; maybe TRBD1 (5 bases). CDR3 length: 15 residues. V was pared by 0 bases and J by 5 bases, with 14 bases between. The germline V gene encodes CDR1 LGHDT and CDR2 YNNKEL (reference sequence). The CDR3 nucleotides read TGTGCCAGCAGCCAAGATTGGGGCAGGGTCAACGAGCAGTACTTC. Its protein product is CASSQDWGRVNEQYF.

This chain uses TRBV30 with TRBJ1-4, with 7 bases aligning to TRBD1. Trimming took 3 bases from V and 2 from J; bases not matched to a gene: 3. Germline assignment: CDR1 GTSNPN and CDR2 SVGIG (reference sequence). This CDR3 is built from 14 residues. The chain's CDR3 is CAWRQGRTNEKLFF. The CDR3 nucleotides read TGTGCCTGGAGACAGGGGCGGACTAATGAAAAACTGTTTTTT.

V and J are TRBV7-9 and TRBJ2-5, with a tentative D call TRBD2 (5 bases). The germline V gene encodes CDR1 SEHNR and CDR2 FQNEAQ (reference sequence). CDR3 length: 16 amino acids. With 6 bases removed from V and 2 bases from J, the gap between germline ends came to 19 bases. CDR3 residues: CASRTDLGLGQETQYF. The CDR3 bases are TGTGCCAGCAGGACTGACCTTGGACTGGGACAAGAGACCCAGTACTTC.

The rearrangement uses TRBV18 and TRBJ1-1; 7 bases are shared with TRBD1. After removal of 6 bases from V and 4 bases from J, the junction contained 5 bases not matched to a gene. Germline V CDR1 and CDR2: KGHSH, LQKENI. This CDR3 is built from 13 residues. The CDR3, as DNA: TGTGCCAGCTCTCTCGACAGGGCCACTGAAGCTTTCTTT. Amino acid sequence: CASSLDRATEAFF.

The V call is TRBV5-1, the J call TRBJ1-5; TRBD1 agrees at 7 bases. The germline V gene has CDR1 SGHRS and CDR2 YFSETQ. The CDR3 is made up of 16 amino acids. The V segment lost 1 base and the J segment 1 base; nucleotides outside the gene matches: 5. The CDR3 is CASSLTGEASNQPQHF. DNA of the CDR3: TGCGCCAGCAGCTTGACAGGGGAGGCAAGCAATCAGCCCCAGCATTTT.

The CDR3 DNA reads TGCGCCAGCAGCTTGGAACCAGTACGAGAGACCCAGTACTTC. It yields the protein CASSLEPVRETQYF. The genes are TRBV5-1 and TRBJ2-5; D is ambiguous. The CDR3 sequence is 14 residues long. The germline V gene has CDR1 SGHRS and CDR2 YFSETQ. V was clipped by 0 bases and J by 4 bases, with 10 bases between them.

The chain uses TRBV18 and TRBJ1-2; D not certain. Germline-derived CDR1 and CDR2 are KGHSH and LQKENI. Trimming took 2 bases from V and 4 from J, leaving 8 bases between them. The CDR3 has 13 amino acids. The CDR3 region is CASSPRETYGYTF. The CDR3 bases are TGTGCCAGCTCACCAAGGGAGACCTATGGCTACACCTTC.

The V gene is TRBV7-9, the J gene TRBJ2-7; D possibly corresponds to TRBD2 (7 bases). CDR3 length equals 14 residues. Trimming removed 2 bases at V and 5 bases at J, with 13 bases between. Germline CDR1 is SEHNR and CDR2 is FQNEAQ (reference sequence). The CDR3 sequence: CASSLKGGLNEQYF. The CDR3 region has the DNA TGTGCCAGCAGCTTAAAGGGGGGGCTGAACGAGCAGTACTTC.

The CDR3 region is CASSLDRGHTEAFF. Written as DNA, the CDR3 is TGTGCCAGCAGCTTGGACAGGGGGCACACTGAAGCTTTCTTT. This chain joins TRBV5-6 and TRBJ1-1; 9 nucleotides match TRBD1. Germline V gene sequence: CDR1 SGHDT, CDR2 YYEEEE. Unmatched junction bases numbered 0, after V lost 0 bases and J lost 3 bases. The CDR3 loop spans 14 amino acids. The variable domain in full, completed from reference TRBV5-6 and TRBJ1-1, reads DAGVTQSPTHLIKTRGQQVTLRCSPKSGHDTVSWYQQALGQGPQFIFQYYEEEERQRGNFPDRFSGHQFPNYSSELNVNALLLGDSALYLCASSLDRGHTEAFFGQGTRLTVV.

V usage is TRBV15 and J usage is TRBJ1-1, with unresolved D. V lost 1 base, J lost 4 bases, and 7 bases lay in between. Germline CDR1 reads LNHNV; CDR2 reads YYDKDF (reference sequence). This CDR3 has 13 amino acids. This CDR3 reads CATSRVASTEAFF. CDR3 bases: TGTGCCACCAGCAGAGTTGCCAGCACTGAAGCTTTCTTT.

The chain couples TRBV2 to TRBJ2-3; D possibly corresponds to TRBD1 (6 bases). This CDR3 is 15 amino acids long. The germline gives CDR1 SNHLY, CDR2 FYNNEI. V gave up 6 bases and J gave up 0 bases, with 13 bases separating them. CDR3 nucleotide sequence: TGTGCCAGCAGGAGGACAGAGTCTAGCACAGATACGCAGTATTTT. Protein product: CASRRTESSTDTQYF.

The chain uses TRBV28 and TRBJ1-6, with 7 bases aligning to TRBD1. There are 15 residues in the CDR3. The V segment lost 6 bases and the J segment 6 bases; nucleotides outside the gene matches: 8. Germline lookup yields CDR1 MDHEN and CDR2 SYDVKM. This chain's CDR3 is CASRISGQFNSPLHF. CDR3 sequence (DNA): TGTGCCAGCAGAATATCGGGACAGTTTAATTCACCCCTCCACTTT.

The rearrangement joins TRBV5-3 to TRBJ1-2; 8 bases align to TRBD1. TRBV5-3 falls under the ORF class, with uncertain function. V lost 3 bases to trimming and J lost 2 bases; unmatched junction nucleotides: 9. The CDR3 has 16 amino acids. This chain's CDR3 is CARSSRGTGRNYGYTF. Here the CDR3 DNA reads TGTGCCAGAAGCTCCCGGGGGACAGGCCGGAACTATGGCTACACCTTC.

This clone has more than one count but fewer than ten. V usage is TRBV4-1 and J usage is TRBJ1-5; possibly TRBD1 for D (5 bases). V lost 3 bases, J lost 6 bases, and 21 bases lay in between. The germline V gene has CDR1 MGHRA and CDR2 YSYEKL. CDR3 size: 17 residues. The CDR3 region has the DNA TGCGCCAGCAGCCAGGGGGTCGGGGGATGGAATCGTCAGCCCCAGCATTTT. This translates into CASSQGVGGWNRQPQHF.

The gene calls are TRBV6-1 and TRBJ2-7; tentative D call: TRBD2 (6 bases). Germline V gives CDR1 MNHNS, CDR2 SASEGT. Trimming removed 3 bases from V and 2 bases from J, with 11 bases in between. This CDR3 is 14 amino acids long. The CDR3 loop reads CASSDTGGAYEQYF. The CDR3 DNA reads TGTGCCAGCAGTGATACCGGAGGGGCCTACGAGCAGTACTTC.

This sequence joins TRBV3-1 (or the pseudogene TRBV3-2) and TRBJ2-1, with 12 bases fitting TRBD2. Germline V gene sequence: CDR1 LGHDT, CDR2 YNNKEL (reference sequence). The CDR3 covers 16 residues. Trimming took 2 bases from V and 5 from J; bases not matched to a gene: 4. The CDR3 spells CASSQIGLAGHNEQFF. The CDR3 bases are TGTGCCAGCAGCCAAATAGGACTAGCGGGGCACAATGAGCAGTTCTTC.

The genes are TRBV9 and TRBJ2-7; D unresolved. Trimming removed 1 base at V and 1 base at J, with 9 bases between. The CDR3 is 14 residues long. Germline V gene sequence: CDR1 SGDLS, CDR2 YYNGEE. In DNA, the CDR3 is TGTGCCAGCAGCGTACAGGACGGATCCTACGAGCAGTACTTC. Its protein product is CASSVQDGSYEQYF.

The chain couples TRBV5-8 to TRBJ2-7, with D unresolved. V shed 3 bases and J shed 8 bases, with 9 bases lying between them. CDR3 length: 11 residues. CDR1 is SGHTS and CDR2 is YDEGEE in the germline V gene. CDR3 sequence (DNA): TGTGCCAGCAGCTCCGCACCCAAGCAGTACTTC. This gives the protein CASSSAPKQYF.

The chain couples TRBV5-6 to TRBJ1-2, with TRBD1 matching 8 bases. CDR3 size: 15 residues. V gave up 3 bases and J gave up 4 bases; unmatched junction bases: 8. Germline V gene lookup returns CDR1 SGHDT and CDR2 YYEEEE. The CDR3 here is CASSSRTGFGYGYTF. In DNA form, the CDR3 reads TGTGCCAGCAGCTCAAGGACAGGGTTCGGCTATGGCTACACCTTC.